This T cell receptor beta chain appears in the sequencing data of a study of technical replicates of blood from four donors. Per germline, CDR1 LNHDA and CDR2 SQIVND (reference sequence). The length of the CDR3 is 13 residues. The J segment lost 2 bases and the V segment lost 5 bases, leaving 2 bases of the junction unmatched. Sequenced by immunoSEQ multiplex PCR; TCRdb stores in-frame clones only, minus some. The sample holds fewer than 85,000 clones, 90% to 95% seen once. The chain uses TRBV19 and TRBJ2-7; TRBD2 aligns across 8 bases. Sequencing input: T cells isolated from PBMCs. The receptor was derived from a human donor in good health. The CDR3 nucleotides read TGTGCCAGTAGTGTTAGCGGGACCTACGAGCAGTACTTC. Its translation: CASSVSGTYEQYF.